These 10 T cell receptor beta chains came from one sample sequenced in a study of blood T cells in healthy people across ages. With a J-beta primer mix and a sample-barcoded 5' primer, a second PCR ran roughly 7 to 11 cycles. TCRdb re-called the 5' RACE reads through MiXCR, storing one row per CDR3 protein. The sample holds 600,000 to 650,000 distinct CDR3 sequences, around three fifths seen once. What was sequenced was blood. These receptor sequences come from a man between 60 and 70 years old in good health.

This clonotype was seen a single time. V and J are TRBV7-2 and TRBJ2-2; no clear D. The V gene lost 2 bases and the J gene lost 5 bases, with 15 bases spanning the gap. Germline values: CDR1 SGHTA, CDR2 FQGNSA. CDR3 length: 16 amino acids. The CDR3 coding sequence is TGTGCCAGCAGCTTATTGGGTTTGGCCCTTACCGGGGAGCTGTTTTTT. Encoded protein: CASSLLGLALTGELFF.

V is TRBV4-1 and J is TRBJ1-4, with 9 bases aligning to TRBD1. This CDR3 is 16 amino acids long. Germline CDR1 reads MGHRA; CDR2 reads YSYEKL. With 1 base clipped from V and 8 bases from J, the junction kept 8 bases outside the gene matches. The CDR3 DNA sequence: TGCGCCAGCAGCCAAGTAGGGGGACAGGGAGGCGAAAAACTGTTTTTT. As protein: CASSQVGGQGGEKLFF.

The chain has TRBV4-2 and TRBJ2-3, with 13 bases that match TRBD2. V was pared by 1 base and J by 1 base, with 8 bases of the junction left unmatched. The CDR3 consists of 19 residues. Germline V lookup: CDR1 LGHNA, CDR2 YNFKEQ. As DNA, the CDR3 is TGTGCCAGCAGCCAAGTCCCTGGACTAGCGGGGGCCCGCACAGATACGCAGTATTTT. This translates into CASSQVPGLAGARTDTQYF.

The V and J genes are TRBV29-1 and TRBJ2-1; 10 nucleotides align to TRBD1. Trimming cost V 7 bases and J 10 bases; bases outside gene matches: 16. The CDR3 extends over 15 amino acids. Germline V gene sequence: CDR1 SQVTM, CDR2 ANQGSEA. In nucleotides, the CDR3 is TGCAGCGCCGCAGACGGGACAGGGGCTATACGGGAGCAGTTCTTC. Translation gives CSAADGTGAIREQFF.

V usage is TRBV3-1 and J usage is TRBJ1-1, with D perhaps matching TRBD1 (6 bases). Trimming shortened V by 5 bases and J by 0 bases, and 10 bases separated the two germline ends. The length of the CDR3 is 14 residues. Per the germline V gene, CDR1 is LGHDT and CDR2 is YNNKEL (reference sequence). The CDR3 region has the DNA TGTGCCAGCAGCGGACAGTGGATGAACACTGAAGCTTTCTTT. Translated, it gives CASSGQWMNTEAFF.

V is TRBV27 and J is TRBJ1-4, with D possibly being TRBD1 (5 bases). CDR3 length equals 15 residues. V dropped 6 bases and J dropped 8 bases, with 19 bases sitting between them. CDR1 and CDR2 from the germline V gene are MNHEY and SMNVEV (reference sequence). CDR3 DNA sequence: TGTGCCAGCAGATTGGGGACTCTCGGTTCCGAAAAACTGTTTTTT. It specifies CASRLGTLGSEKLFF.

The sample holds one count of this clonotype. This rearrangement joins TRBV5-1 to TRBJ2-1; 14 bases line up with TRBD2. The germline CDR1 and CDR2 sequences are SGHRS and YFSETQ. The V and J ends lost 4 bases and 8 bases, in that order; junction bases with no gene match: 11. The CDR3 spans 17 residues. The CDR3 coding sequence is TGCGCCAGCAGCGCCAGACTAGCGGGGGGGCGAGGCCATGAGCAGTTCTTC. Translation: CASSARLAGGRGHEQFF.

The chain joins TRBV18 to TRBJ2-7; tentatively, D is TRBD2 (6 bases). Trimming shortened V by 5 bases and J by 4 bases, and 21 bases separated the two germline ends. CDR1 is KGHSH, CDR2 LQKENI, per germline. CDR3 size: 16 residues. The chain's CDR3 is CASSSSWGGTLYEQYF. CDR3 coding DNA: TGTGCCAGCTCATCCTCGTGGGGAGGAACACTATACGAGCAGTACTTC. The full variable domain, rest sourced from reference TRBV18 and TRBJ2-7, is NAGVMQNPRHLVRRRGQEARLRCSPMKGHSHVYWYRQLPEEGLKFMVYLQKENIIDESGMPKERFSAEFPKEGPSILRIQQVVRGDSAAYFCASSSSWGGTLYEQYFGPGTRLTVT.

The DNA of the CDR3 is TGCAGTGCTAGGGACAGTTTGGCCTATGGCTACACCTTC. This encodes CSARDSLAYGYTF. The V call is TRBV20-1, the J call TRBJ1-2; D is possibly TRBD1 (6 bases). This CDR3 comprises 13 residues. Between the trimmed V and J ends, which lost 3 bases and 4 bases, there was a span of 12 bases. Germline CDR1 is DFQATT and CDR2 is SNEGSKA (reference sequence).

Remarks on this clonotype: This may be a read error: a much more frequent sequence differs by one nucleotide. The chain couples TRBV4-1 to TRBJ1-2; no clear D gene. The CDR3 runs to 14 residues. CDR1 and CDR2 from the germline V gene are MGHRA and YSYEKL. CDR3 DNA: TGCGCCGGCAGCCGCCCGGAAGTTGCCGTGGGCTACACCTTC. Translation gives CAGSRPEVAVGYTF.